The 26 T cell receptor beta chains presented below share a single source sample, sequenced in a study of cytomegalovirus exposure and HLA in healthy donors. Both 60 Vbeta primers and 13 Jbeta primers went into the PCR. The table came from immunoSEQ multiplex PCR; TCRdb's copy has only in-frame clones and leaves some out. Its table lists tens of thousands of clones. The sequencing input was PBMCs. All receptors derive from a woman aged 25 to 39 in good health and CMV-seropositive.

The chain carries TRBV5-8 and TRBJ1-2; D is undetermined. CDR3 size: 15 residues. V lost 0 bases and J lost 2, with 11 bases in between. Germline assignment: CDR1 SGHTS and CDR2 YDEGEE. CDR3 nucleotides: TGTGCCAGCAGCTTGGAGACGGAGACCAACTATGGCTACACCTTC. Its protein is CASSLETETNYGYTF.

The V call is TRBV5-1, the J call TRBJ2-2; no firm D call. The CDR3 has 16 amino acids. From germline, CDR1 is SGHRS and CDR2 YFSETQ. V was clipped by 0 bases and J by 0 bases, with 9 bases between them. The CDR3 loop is CASSLGARTNTGELFF. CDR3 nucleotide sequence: TGCGCCAGCAGCTTGGGAGCGAGGACGAACACCGGGGAGCTGTTTTTT.

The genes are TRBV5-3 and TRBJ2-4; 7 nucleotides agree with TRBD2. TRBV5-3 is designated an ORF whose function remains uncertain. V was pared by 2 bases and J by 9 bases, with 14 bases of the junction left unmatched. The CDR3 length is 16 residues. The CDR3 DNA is TGTGCCAGAAGCTTTTTTGGACTAGAGTATCGGAGCATTCAGTACTTC. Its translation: CARSFFGLEYRSIQYF.

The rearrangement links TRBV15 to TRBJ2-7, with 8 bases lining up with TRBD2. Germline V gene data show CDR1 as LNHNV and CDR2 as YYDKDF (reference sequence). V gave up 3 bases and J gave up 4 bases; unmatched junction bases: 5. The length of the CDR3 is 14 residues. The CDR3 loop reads CATSRLTSAYEQYF. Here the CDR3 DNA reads TGTGCCACCAGCAGGTTGACTAGCGCATACGAGCAGTACTTC.

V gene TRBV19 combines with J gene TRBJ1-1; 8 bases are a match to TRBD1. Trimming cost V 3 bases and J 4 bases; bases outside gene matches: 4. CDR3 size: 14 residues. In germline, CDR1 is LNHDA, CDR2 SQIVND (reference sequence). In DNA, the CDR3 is TGTGCCAGTAGTATCCCGGACAGGGTCACTGAAGCTTTCTTT. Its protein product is CASSIPDRVTEAFF.

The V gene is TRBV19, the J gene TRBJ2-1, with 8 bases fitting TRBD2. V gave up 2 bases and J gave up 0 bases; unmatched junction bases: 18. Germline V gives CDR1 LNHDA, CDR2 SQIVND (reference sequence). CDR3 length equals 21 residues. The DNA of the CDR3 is TGTGCCAGTAGTATACTCCCTCTCTCGGGGTTGGCGGGGGGCTCCTACAATGAGCAGTTCTTC. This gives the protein CASSILPLSGLAGGSYNEQFF.

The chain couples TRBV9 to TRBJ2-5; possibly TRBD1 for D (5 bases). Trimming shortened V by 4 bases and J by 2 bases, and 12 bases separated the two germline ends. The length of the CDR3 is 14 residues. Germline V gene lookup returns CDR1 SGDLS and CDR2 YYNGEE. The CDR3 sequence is CASSFGQEQETQYF. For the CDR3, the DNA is TGTGCCAGCAGCTTCGGACAAGAACAAGAGACCCAGTACTTC.

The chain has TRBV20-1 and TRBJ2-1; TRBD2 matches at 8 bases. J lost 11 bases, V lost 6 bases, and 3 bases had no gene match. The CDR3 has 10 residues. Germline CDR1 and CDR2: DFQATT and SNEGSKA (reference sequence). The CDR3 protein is CSASGGKQFF. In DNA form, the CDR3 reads TGCAGTGCGAGCGGGGGAAAGCAGTTCTTC.

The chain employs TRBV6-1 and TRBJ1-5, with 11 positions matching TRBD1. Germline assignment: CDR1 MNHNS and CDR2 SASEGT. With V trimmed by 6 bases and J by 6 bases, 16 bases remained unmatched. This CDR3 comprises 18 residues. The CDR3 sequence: CASRELLYGQGAAQPQHF. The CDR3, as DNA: TGTGCCAGCAGGGAATTACTATATGGACAGGGGGCCGCTCAGCCCCAGCATTTT.

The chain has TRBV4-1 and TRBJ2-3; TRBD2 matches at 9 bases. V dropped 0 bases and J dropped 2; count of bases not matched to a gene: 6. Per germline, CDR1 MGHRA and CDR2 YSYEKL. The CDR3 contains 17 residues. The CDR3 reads CASSQEGAGGHTDTQYF. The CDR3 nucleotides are TGCGCCAGCAGCCAAGAGGGCGCGGGGGGGCACACAGATACGCAGTATTTT.

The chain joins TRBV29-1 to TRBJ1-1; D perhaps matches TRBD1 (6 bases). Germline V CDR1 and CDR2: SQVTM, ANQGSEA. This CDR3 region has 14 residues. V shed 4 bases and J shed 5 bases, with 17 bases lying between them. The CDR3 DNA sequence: TGCAGCGTTGTGGGGGCATGGGGAACAACTGAAGCTTTCTTT. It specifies CSVVGAWGTTEAFF.

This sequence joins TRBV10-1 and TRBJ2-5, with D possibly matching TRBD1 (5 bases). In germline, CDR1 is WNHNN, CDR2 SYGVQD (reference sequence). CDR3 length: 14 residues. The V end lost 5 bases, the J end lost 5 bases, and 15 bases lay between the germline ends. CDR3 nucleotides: TGCGCCAGCAGTATGCTACAGGATTCTGAGACCCAGTACTTC. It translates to CASSMLQDSETQYF.

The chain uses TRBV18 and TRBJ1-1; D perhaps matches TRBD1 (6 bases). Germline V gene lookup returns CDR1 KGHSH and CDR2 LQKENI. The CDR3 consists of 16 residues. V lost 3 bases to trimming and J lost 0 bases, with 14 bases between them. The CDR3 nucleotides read TGTGCCAGCTCACCTACACAGGGATGGGTGAACACTGAAGCTTTCTTT. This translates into CASSPTQGWVNTEAFF.

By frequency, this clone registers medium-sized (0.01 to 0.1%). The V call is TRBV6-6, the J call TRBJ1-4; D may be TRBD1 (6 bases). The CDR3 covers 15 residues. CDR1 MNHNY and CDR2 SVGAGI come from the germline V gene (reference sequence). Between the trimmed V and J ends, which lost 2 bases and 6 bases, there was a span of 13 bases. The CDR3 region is CASSYQTGMDEKLFF. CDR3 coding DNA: TGTGCCAGCAGTTACCAGACAGGAATGGATGAAAAACTGTTTTTT.

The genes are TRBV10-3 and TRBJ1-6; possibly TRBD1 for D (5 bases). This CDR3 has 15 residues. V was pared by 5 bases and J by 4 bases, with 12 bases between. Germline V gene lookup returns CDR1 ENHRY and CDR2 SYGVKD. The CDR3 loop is CAISSSTDYNSPLHF. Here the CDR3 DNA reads TGTGCCATCAGTAGTTCGACAGATTATAATTCACCCCTCCACTTT.

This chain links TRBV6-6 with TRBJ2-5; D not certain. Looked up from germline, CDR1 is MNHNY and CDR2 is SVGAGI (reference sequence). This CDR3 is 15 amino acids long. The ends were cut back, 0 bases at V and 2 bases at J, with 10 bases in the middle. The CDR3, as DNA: TGTGCCAGCAGTTACTCGATAGCCTCTCAAGAGACCCAGTACTTC. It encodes CASSYSIASQETQYF.

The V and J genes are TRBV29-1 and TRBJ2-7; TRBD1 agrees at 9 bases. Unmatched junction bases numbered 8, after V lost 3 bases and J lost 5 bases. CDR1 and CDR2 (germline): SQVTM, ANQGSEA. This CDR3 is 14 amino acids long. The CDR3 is CSVEVGQGRNEQYF. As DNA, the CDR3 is TGCAGCGTTGAGGTAGGACAGGGGAGGAACGAGCAGTACTTC.

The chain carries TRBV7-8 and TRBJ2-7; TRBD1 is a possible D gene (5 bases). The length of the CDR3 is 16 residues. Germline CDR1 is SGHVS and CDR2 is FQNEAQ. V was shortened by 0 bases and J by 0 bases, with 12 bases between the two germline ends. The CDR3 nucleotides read TGTGCCAGCAGCTTAGCCCTGGGGCAGGACTCCTACGAGCAGTACTTC. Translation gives CASSLALGQDSYEQYF.

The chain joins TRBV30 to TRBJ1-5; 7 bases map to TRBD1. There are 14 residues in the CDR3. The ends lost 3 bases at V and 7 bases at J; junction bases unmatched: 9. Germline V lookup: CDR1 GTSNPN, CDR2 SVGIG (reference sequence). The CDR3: CAWRVQGSGQPQHF. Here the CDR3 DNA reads TGTGCCTGGAGAGTACAGGGGTCGGGACAGCCCCAGCATTTT.

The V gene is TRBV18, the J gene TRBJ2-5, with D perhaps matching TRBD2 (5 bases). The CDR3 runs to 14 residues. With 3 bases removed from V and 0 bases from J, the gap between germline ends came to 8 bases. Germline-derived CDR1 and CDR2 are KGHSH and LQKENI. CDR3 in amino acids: CASSPGGDQETQYF. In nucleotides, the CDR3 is TGTGCCAGCTCACCTGGAGGTGACCAAGAGACCCAGTACTTC. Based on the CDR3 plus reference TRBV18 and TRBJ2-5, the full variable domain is NAGVMQNPRHLVRRRGQEARLRCSPMKGHSHVYWYRQLPEEGLKFMVYLQKENIIDESGMPKERFSAEFPKEGPSILRIQQVVRGDSAAYFCASSPGGDQETQYFGPGTRLLVL.

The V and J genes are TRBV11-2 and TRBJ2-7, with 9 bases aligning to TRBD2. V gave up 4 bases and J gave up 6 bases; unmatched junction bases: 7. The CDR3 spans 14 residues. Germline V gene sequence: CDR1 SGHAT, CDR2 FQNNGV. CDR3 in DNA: TGTGCCAGCAGCTCCGTAGGGACTAGCACCGAGCAGTACTTC. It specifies CASSSVGTSTEQYF.

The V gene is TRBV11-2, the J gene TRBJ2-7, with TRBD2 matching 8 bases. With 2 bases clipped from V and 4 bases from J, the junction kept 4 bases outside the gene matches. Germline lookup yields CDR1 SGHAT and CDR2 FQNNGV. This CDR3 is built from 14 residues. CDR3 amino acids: CASSLTGGPYEQYF. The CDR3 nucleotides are TGTGCCAGCAGCTTAACGGGGGGGCCATACGAGCAGTACTTC.

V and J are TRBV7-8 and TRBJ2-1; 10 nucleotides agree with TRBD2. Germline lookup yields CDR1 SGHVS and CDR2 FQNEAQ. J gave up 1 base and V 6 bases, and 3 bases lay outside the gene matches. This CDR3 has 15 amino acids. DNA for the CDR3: TGTGCCAGCAGATTGGGACTAGCGTCCTACAATGAGCAGTTCTTC. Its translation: CASRLGLASYNEQFF.

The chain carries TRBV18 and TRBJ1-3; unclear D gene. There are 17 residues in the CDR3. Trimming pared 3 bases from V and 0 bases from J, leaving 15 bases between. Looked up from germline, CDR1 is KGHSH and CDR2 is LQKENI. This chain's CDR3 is CASSPPDLGYSGNTIYF. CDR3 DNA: TGTGCCAGCTCACCGCCCGACTTAGGCTACTCTGGAAACACCATATATTTT.

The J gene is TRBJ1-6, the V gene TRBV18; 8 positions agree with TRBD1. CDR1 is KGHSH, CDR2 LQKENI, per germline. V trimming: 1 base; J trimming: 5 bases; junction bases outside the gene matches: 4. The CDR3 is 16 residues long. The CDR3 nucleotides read TGTGCCAGCTCACCACAACAGGGGGGGGATAATTCACCCCTCCACTTT. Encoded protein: CASSPQQGGDNSPLHF.

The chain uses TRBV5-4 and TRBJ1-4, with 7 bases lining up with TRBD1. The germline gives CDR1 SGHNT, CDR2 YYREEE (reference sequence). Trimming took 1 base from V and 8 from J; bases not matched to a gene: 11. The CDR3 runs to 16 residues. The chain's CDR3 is CASSLSTGTEYEKLFF. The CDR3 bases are TGTGCCAGCAGCTTGAGCACCGGGACAGAATACGAAAAACTGTTTTTT.